In its sample, the clone carrying this T cell receptor (beta chain) was seen a few times. The antigen remains unidentified. These data are taken from a study of T cells in Graves' hyperthyroidism and ophthalmopathy. Background on the study: Peripheral blood was obtained at initial diagnosis, preceding any treatment.

What was amplified from RNA transcripts were TCR beta CDR3 regions. Using the HTBI primer set, a first-round RT-PCR was run on the TCR CDR3. One entry per CDR3 protein, called by TCRdb with MiXCR from the multiplex PCR reads. The sample holds a few hundred thousand distinct CDR3 sequences, 15% to 19% seen once. Looked up from germline, CDR1 is LGHNA and CDR2 is YSLEER. Trimming at V came to 0 bases and at J to 3 bases, leaving 3 bases not matched to a gene. CDR3 size: 15 residues. Subjects aged 18 to 65 presented with newly diagnosed hyperthyroidism of less than 2 months' duration. The PBMCs studied were ones that came from 9 to 10 ml fresh peripheral blood. Points from the study as a whole: Within blood appeared most thyroid clonotypes that had expanded above 0.001.

Material for sequencing was blood. The TCR comes from a young woman with Graves' hyperthyroidism. The chain is built from TRBV4-3 and TRBJ1-2, with TRBD1 matching 8 bases. DNA of the CDR3: TGCGCCAGCAGCCAAGACTCGACAGGGGACTATGGCTACACCTTC. It specifies CASSQDSTGDYGYTF.